The 20 T cell receptor beta chains below all came from one sample that was sequenced in a study of cytomegalovirus exposure and HLA in healthy donors. PCR involved 60 Vbeta and 13 Jbeta primers. Clones were read by immunoSEQ multiplex PCR, and TCRdb kept only the in-frame ones, dropping some. The sample carries fewer than 200,000 clones, roughly four fifths recorded once. The sample comprised PBMCs. All receptors derive from a man aged 18 to 30 in good health and CMV-seronegative.

This chain connects TRBV9 to TRBJ2-1; D is possibly TRBD2 (5 bases). Germline values: CDR1 SGDLS, CDR2 YYNGEE. The CDR3 is 15 residues long. The V and J ends lost 3 bases and 2 bases respectively, with 12 bases between them. CDR3 coding DNA: TGTGCCAGCAGCGACCTAGGAGGCCCCTACAATGAGCAGTTCTTC. This sequence encodes CASSDLGGPYNEQFF.

The V gene is TRBV7-6, the J gene TRBJ2-1; 10 bases are a match to TRBD2. CDR3 length: 16 amino acids. Germline CDR1 is SGHVS and CDR2 is FNYEAQ. Unmatched junction bases numbered 10, after V lost 8 bases and J lost 3 bases. DNA for the CDR3: TGTGCCAGCGGCCCCATAGCGGGGGGTTTCTACAATGAGCAGTTCTTC. This translates into CASGPIAGGFYNEQFF.

The rearrangement joins TRBV5-4 to TRBJ1-5; D is ambiguous. The CDR3 has 16 residues. V was trimmed by 3 bases and J by 6 bases, leaving 19 bases between them. Per the germline V gene, CDR1 is SGHNT and CDR2 is YYREEE (reference sequence). The CDR3 loop reads CASSSGMLIFTQPQHF. The DNA of the CDR3 is TGTGCCAGCAGCTCGGGGATGCTCATTTTCACTCAGCCCCAGCATTTT. The variable domain in full, completed from reference TRBV5-4 and TRBJ1-5, reads ETGVTQSPTHLIKTRGQQVTLRCSSQSGHNTVSWYQQALGQGPQFIFQYYREEENGRGNFPPRFSGLQFPNYSSELNVNALELDDSALYLCASSSGMLIFTQPQHFGDGTRLSIL.

This chain connects TRBV7-9 to TRBJ2-5, with D uncertain. From germline, CDR1 is SEHNR and CDR2 FQNEAQ (reference sequence). Trimming took 2 bases from V and 1 from J, leaving 11 bases between them. The length of the CDR3 is 15 residues. The CDR3 DNA follows: TGTGCCAGCAGCTTAACCTACTCCACCCAAGAGACCCAGTACTTC. Its protein is CASSLTYSTQETQYF.

This rearrangement joins TRBV19 to TRBJ2-5; D ambiguous. The CDR3 extends over 13 amino acids. V was shortened by 5 bases and J by 0 bases, with 7 bases between the two germline ends. Per germline, CDR1 LNHDA and CDR2 SQIVND (reference sequence). This CDR3 reads CASSRDNQETQYF. The CDR3 DNA reads as TGTGCCAGTAGTCGAGACAACCAAGAGACCCAGTACTTC.

This clone came up once. The chain has TRBV18 and TRBJ1-6, with 8 bases aligning to TRBD1. The germline V gene has CDR1 KGHSH and CDR2 LQKENI. The CDR3 totals 15 residues. The ends lost 2 bases at V and 8 bases at J; junction bases unmatched: 5. The DNA of the CDR3 is TGTGCCAGCTCACCAATGGACAGGGTTGATTCACCCCTCCACTTT. Encoded protein: CASSPMDRVDSPLHF. The whole variable domain, remainder taken from reference TRBV18 and TRBJ1-6, is NAGVMQNPRHLVRRRGQEARLRCSPMKGHSHVYWYRQLPEEGLKFMVYLQKENIIDESGMPKERFSAEFPKEGPSILRIQQVVRGDSAAYFCASSPMDRVDSPLHFGNGTRLTVT.

Comments on this clone: Sequence at one end of the junction differs from germline and may be a read error. The rearrangement uses TRBV7-9 and TRBJ2-5; D is undetermined. The CDR3 runs to 12 residues. Germline CDR1 is SEHNR and CDR2 is FQNEAQ (reference sequence). Written as DNA, the CDR3 is TGTTCCAGCAGCTTAATCGGGGAGACCCAGTACTTC. Translated, it gives CSSSLIGETQYF.

This clone was seen a handful of times. The chain links TRBV19 to TRBJ2-3, with 9 bases identical to TRBD1. Germline V gene sequence: CDR1 LNHDA, CDR2 SQIVND (reference sequence). The CDR3 extends over 15 amino acids. V dropped 6 bases and J dropped 6; count of bases not matched to a gene: 10. The CDR3 nucleotides read TGTGCCAGTAGCATCTCCCGGGACAGGGTGGATACGCAGTATTTT. Translation: CASSISRDRVDTQYF.

This chain joins TRBV7-9 and TRBJ2-1, with 11 bases aligning to TRBD2. The germline CDR1 and CDR2 sequences are SEHNR and FQNEAQ (reference sequence). V was pared by 3 bases and J by 4 bases, with 14 bases of the junction left unmatched. The length of the CDR3 is 19 residues. CDR3 in amino acids: CASSLGRLAGPLRYNEQFF. DNA for the CDR3: TGTGCCAGCAGCTTGGGGCGACTAGCGGGACCCCTTAGATACAATGAGCAGTTCTTC.

This chain connects TRBV30 to TRBJ2-7, with D tentatively TRBD2 (6 bases). Trimming removed 0 bases from V and 2 bases from J, with 14 bases in between. The CDR3 totals 15 residues. The germline gives CDR1 GTSNPN, CDR2 SVGIG (reference sequence). The CDR3 sequence is CAWSVPGEATYEQYF. CDR3 DNA: TGTGCCTGGAGTGTACCGGGGGAGGCCACCTACGAGCAGTACTTC.

This chain links TRBV27 with TRBJ2-5; TRBD2 is a possible D gene (6 bases). There are 15 residues in the CDR3. Germline V gives CDR1 MNHEY, CDR2 SMNVEV (reference sequence). The V end was cut by 3 bases, the J end by 5 bases, with 16 bases between. The CDR3 is CASSLRGSTTETQYF. Here the CDR3 DNA reads TGTGCCAGCAGTTTGCGGGGCTCTACGACGGAGACCCAGTACTTC.

This chain links TRBV30 with TRBJ1-1, with D possibly TRBD1 on 5 matching bases. This CDR3 contains 15 residues. V lost 0 bases and J 10 bases, leaving 21 bases between the germline ends. The V gene's germline CDR1 is GTSNPN and CDR2 SVGIG (reference sequence). Written as DNA, the CDR3 is TGTGCCTGGAGTGTCCGATCGGCAGGGTCGGTAGGAGCTTTCTTT. Its translation is CAWSVRSAGSVGAFF.

The chain employs TRBV10-3 and TRBJ2-1; no firm D call. Germline-derived CDR1 and CDR2 are ENHRY and SYGVKD. This CDR3 has 15 amino acids. Deletions cut 6 bases from V and 3 bases from J, with 15 bases between. The CDR3, as DNA: TGTGCCATCAGGAGTATGCTGACAATCTACAATGAGCAGTTCTTC. This translates into CAIRSMLTIYNEQFF.

The chain recombines TRBV19 with TRBJ2-5, with D tentatively TRBD2 (5 bases). The V and J ends lost 6 bases and 2 bases respectively, with 13 bases between them. The CDR3 runs 14 residues. Germline assignment: CDR1 LNHDA and CDR2 SQIVND (reference sequence). The CDR3 DNA reads TGTGCCAGTAGCCGGCGGACTGCACAAGAGACCCAGTACTTC. This encodes CASSRRTAQETQYF.

The chain recombines TRBV15 with TRBJ2-1; TRBD2 is a possible D gene (6 bases). Germline V lookup: CDR1 LNHNV, CDR2 YYDKDF (reference sequence). Trimming left V 2 bases short and J 8 bases short, with 16 bases between. The CDR3 runs 15 residues. The CDR3 sequence is CATSRPEGLRDEQFF. The CDR3 bases are TGTGCCACCAGCAGACCCGAGGGACTTCGGGATGAGCAGTTCTTC.

The chain is built from TRBV9 and TRBJ2-7; weak D call: TRBD2 (6 bases). Germline-derived CDR1 and CDR2 are SGDLS and YYNGEE. There are 15 residues in the CDR3. V dropped 0 bases and J dropped 7 bases, with 17 bases sitting between them. The CDR3 DNA reads as TGTGCCAGCAGCGTAGGGGCAGAGGCGGGACGGGAGCAGTACTTC. Encoded protein: CASSVGAEAGREQYF.

This clone was observed a few times. The rearrangement uses TRBV4-3 and TRBJ2-7, with D possibly being TRBD2 (7 bases). Deletions cut 0 bases from V and 11 bases from J, with 14 bases between. Germline CDR1 is LGHNA and CDR2 is YSLEER. The CDR3 runs 13 residues. This CDR3 reads CASSQDRGGQEYF. CDR3 coding DNA: TGCGCCAGCAGCCAAGATAGGGGGGGGCAGGAGTACTTC.

The chain has TRBV4-3 and TRBJ1-5, with 9 bases aligning to TRBD1. Per germline, CDR1 LGHNA and CDR2 YSLEER. V lost 4 bases to trimming and J lost 6 bases; unmatched junction nucleotides: 4. The length of the CDR3 is 14 residues. The CDR3 bases are TGCGCCAGCAGCCCGGACAGGGGAGGTCAGCCCCAGCATTTT. Translation: CASSPDRGGQPQHF.

V is TRBV28 and J is TRBJ2-7; possible D gene TRBD1, 5 bases. Germline CDR1 is MDHEN and CDR2 is SYDVKM. This CDR3 region has 15 residues. Trimming pared 5 bases from V and 2 bases from J, leaving 16 bases between. The CDR3 sequence: CASSHPPRVAYEQYF. Written as DNA, the CDR3 is TGTGCCAGCAGTCACCCCCCCAGGGTAGCCTACGAGCAGTACTTC.

V gene TRBV29-1 combines with J gene TRBJ1-6; D unresolved. The germline V gene encodes CDR1 SQVTM and CDR2 ANQGSEA. The CDR3 is 14 residues long. The V gene lost 3 bases and the J gene lost 7 bases, with 13 bases spanning the gap. This CDR3 reads CSVDTGIPNSPLHF. DNA for the CDR3: TGCAGCGTTGATACGGGGATTCCAAATTCACCCCTCCACTTT.